This T cell receptor (beta chain) was recorded in a study of response to subunit inactivated influenza vaccine. After removal of 5 bases from V and 7 bases from J, the junction contained 8 bases not matched to a gene. Germline V gives CDR1 SGHRS, CDR2 YFSETQ. CDR3 length equals 14 residues. TCRdb redid the calling of the RT-PCR reads with MiXCR, one entry per CDR3 protein. The sample consists of around 530,000 distinct CDR3 sequences, roughly 12% of them appearing once. The sample holds a few counts of this clonotype. The antigen remains unidentified. Study-level findings and limits: Authors suggested seasonal influenza vaccinations each recruit few new T cells.

The gene calls are TRBV5-1 and TRBJ2-1; 8 nucleotides match TRBD2. The specimen comprised PBMCs from blood, sampled on the day of vaccination. The TCR sequence derives from a man aged 50 to 60 who received an inactivated influenza vaccine. The CDR3 loop reads CASRGSGAGNEQFF. The CDR3 DNA reads as TGCGCCAGCAGGGGTAGCGGGGCCGGGAATGAGCAGTTCTTC.